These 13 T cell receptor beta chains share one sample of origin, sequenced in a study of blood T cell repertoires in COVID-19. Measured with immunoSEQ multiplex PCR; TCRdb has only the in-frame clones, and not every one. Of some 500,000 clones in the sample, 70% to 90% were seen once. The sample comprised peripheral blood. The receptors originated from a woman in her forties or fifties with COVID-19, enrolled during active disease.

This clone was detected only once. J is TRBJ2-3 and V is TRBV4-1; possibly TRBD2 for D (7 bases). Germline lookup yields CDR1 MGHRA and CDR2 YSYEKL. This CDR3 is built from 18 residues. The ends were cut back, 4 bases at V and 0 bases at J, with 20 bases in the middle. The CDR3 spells CASSPLQGRVSSTDTQYF. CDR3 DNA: TGCGCCAGCAGCCCGCTCCAGGGGAGGGTATCAAGCACAGATACGCAGTATTTT.

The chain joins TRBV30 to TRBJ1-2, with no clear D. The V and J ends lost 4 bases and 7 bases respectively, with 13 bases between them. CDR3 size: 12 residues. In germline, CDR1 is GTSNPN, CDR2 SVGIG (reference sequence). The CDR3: CAWKLSGSGYTF. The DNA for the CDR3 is TGTGCCTGGAAGCTGTCGGGTTCTGGCTACACCTTC.

CDR3 amino acids: CAWSSRGWSYGYTF. For the CDR3, the DNA is TGTGCCTGGAGTTCCAGGGGCTGGAGCTATGGCTACACCTTC. The chain employs TRBV30 and TRBJ1-2; TRBD1 might be the D (6 bases). Trimming removed 2 bases at V and 4 bases at J, with 14 bases between. CDR1 is GTSNPN and CDR2 is SVGIG in the germline V gene (reference sequence). The CDR3 covers 14 residues.

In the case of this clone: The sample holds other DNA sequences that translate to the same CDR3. In nucleotides, the CDR3 is TGTGCCTGGAGTGACACGGGCTACGAGCAGTACTTC. Its translation is CAWSDTGYEQYF. The chain carries TRBV30 and TRBJ2-7; no clear D gene. The CDR3 spans 12 residues. V was trimmed by 1 base and J by 3 bases, leaving 7 bases between them. CDR1 and CDR2 from the germline V gene are GTSNPN and SVGIG (reference sequence). The whole variable domain, remainder taken from reference TRBV30 and TRBJ2-7, is SQTIHQWPATLVQPVGSPLSLECTVEGTSNPNLYWYRQAAGRGLQLLFYSVGIGQISSEVPQNLSASRPQDRQFILSSKKLLLSDSGFYLCAWSDTGYEQYFGPGTRLTVT.

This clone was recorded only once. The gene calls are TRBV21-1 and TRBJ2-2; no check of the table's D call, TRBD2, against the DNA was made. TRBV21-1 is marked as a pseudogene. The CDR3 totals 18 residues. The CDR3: CASSGGRGLGPNTGELFF. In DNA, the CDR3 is TGTGCCAGCAGCGGGGGGAGGGGACTGGGCCCAAACACCGGGGAGCTGTTTTTT.

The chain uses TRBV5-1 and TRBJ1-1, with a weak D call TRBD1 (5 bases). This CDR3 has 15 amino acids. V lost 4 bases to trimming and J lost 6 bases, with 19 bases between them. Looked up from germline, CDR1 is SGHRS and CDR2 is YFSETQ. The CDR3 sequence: CASSEWGGRGAEAFF. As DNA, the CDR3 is TGCGCCAGCAGCGAATGGGGAGGGCGGGGGGCTGAAGCTTTCTTT. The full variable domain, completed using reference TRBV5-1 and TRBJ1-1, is KAGVTQTPRYLIKTRGQQVTLSCSPISGHRSVSWYQQTPGQGLQFLFEYFSETQRNKGNFPGRFSGRQFSNSRSEMNVSTLELGDSALYLCASSEWGGRGAEAFFGQGTRLTVV.

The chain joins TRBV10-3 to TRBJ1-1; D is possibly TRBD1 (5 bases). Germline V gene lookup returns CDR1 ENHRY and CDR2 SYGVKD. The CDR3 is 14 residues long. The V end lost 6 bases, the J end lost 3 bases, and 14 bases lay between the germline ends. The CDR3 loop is CAIRTRAVDTEAFF. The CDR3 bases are TGTGCCATCAGGACCAGGGCTGTGGACACTGAAGCTTTCTTT.

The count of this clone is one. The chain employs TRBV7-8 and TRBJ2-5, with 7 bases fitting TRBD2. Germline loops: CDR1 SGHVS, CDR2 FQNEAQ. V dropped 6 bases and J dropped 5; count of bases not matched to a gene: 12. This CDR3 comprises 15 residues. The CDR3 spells CASSWGGRDSETQYF. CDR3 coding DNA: TGTGCCAGCAGTTGGGGTGGGAGGGATTCGGAGACCCAGTACTTC.

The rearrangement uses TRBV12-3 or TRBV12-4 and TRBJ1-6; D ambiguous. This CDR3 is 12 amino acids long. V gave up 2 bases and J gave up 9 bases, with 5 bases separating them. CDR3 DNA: TGTGCCAGCAGTTTACCCCGTTCACCCCTCCACTTT. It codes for CASSLPRSPLHF.

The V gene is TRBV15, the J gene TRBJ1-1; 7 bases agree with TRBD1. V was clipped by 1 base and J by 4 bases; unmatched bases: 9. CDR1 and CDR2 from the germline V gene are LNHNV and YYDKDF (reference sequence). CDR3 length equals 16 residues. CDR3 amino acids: CATSRGGTAVGTEAFF. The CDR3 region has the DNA TGTGCCACCAGCAGAGGAGGGACAGCTGTCGGCACTGAAGCTTTCTTT.

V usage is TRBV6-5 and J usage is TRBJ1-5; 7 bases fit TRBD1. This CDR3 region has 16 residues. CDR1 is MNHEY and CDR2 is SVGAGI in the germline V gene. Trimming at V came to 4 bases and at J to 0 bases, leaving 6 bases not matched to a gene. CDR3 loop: CASSSLQGSSNQPQHF. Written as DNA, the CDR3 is TGTGCCAGCAGTTCGCTACAGGGGAGTAGCAATCAGCCCCAGCATTTT.

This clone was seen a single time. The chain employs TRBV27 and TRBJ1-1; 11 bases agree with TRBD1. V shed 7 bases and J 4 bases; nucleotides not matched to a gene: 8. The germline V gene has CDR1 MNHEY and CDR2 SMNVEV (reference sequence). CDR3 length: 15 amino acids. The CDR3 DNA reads TGTGCCAGCAACAGAGCCGGGACAGGGGGCACTGAAGCTTTCTTT. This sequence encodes CASNRAGTGGTEAFF.

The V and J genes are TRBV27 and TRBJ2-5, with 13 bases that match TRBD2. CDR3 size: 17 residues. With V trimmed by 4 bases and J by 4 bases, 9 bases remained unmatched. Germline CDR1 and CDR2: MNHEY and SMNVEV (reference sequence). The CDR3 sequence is CASSSGLAGVPRETQYF. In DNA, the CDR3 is TGTGCCAGCAGTTCCGGACTAGCGGGGGTTCCTCGAGAGACCCAGTACTTC.